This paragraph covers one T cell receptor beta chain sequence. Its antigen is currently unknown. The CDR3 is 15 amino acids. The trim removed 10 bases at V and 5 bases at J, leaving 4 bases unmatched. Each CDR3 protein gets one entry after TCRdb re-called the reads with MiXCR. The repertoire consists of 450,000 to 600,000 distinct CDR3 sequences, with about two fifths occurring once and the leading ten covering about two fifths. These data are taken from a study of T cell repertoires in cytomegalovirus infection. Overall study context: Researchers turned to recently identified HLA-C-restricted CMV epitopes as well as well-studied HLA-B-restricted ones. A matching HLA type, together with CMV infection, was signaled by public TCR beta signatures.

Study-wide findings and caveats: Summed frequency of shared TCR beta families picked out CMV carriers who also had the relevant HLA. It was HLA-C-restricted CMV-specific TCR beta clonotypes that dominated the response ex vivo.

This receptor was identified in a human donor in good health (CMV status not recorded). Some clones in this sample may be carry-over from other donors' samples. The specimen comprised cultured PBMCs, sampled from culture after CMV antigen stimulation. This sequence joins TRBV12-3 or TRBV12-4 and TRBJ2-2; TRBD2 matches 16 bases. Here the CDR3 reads CATSGLAGGTGELFF. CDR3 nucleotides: TGTGCCACCTCGGGACTAGCGGGAGGGACCGGGGAGCTGTTTTTT.